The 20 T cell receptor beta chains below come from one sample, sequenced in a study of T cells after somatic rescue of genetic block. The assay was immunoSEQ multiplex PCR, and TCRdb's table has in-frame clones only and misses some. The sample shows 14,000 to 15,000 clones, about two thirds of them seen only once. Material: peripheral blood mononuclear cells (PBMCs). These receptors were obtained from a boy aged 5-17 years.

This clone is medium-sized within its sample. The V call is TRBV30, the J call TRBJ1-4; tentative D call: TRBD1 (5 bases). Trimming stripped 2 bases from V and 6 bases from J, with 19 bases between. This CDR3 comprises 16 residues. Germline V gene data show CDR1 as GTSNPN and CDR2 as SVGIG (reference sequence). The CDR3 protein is CAWSSPPGPLDEKLFF. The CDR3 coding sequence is TGTGCCTGGAGTTCACCACCGGGACCACTTGATGAAAAACTGTTTTTT.

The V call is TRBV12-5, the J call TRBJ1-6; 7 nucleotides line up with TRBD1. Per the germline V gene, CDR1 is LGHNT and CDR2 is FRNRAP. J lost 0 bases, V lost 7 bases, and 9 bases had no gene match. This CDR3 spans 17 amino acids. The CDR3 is CASDLSDRPSYNSPLHF. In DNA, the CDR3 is TGTGCTAGTGACTTGTCGGACAGGCCCTCCTATAATTCACCCCTCCACTTT. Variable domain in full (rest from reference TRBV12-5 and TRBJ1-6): DARVTQTPRHKVTEMGQEVTMRCQPILGHNTVFWYRQTMMQGLELLAYFRNRAPLDDSGMPKDRFSAEMPDATLATLKIQPSEPRDSAVYFCASDLSDRPSYNSPLHFGNGTRLTVT.

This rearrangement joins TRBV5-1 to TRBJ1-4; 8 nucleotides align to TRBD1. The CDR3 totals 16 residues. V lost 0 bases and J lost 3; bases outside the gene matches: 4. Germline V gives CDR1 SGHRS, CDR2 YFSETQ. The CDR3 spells CASSLVGGQANEKLFF. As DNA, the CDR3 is TGCGCCAGCAGCTTGGTGGGGGGACAGGCTAATGAAAAACTGTTTTTT.

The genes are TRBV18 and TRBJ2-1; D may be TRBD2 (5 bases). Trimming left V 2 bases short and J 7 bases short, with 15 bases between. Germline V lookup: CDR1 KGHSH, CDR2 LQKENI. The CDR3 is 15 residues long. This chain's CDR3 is CASSPTTRVGNEQFF. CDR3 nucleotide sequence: TGTGCCAGCTCACCAACTACGCGGGTCGGGAATGAGCAGTTCTTC. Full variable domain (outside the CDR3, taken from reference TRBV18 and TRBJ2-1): NAGVMQNPRHLVRRRGQEARLRCSPMKGHSHVYWYRQLPEEGLKFMVYLQKENIIDESGMPKERFSAEFPKEGPSILRIQQVVRGDSAAYFCASSPTTRVGNEQFFGPGTRLTVL.

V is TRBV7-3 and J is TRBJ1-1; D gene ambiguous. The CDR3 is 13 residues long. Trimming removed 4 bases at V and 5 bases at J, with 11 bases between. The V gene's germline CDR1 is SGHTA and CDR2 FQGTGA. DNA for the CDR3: TGTGCCAGCAGCTCAAGGGTACAGACTGAAGCTTTCTTT. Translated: CASSSRVQTEAFF.

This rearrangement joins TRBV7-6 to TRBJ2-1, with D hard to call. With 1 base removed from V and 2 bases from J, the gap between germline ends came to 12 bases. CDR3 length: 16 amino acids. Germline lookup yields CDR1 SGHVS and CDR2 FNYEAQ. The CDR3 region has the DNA TGTGCCAGCAGCTTAGGCCAGTCGAGTCCCTACAATGAGCAGTTCTTC. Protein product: CASSLGQSSPYNEQFF.

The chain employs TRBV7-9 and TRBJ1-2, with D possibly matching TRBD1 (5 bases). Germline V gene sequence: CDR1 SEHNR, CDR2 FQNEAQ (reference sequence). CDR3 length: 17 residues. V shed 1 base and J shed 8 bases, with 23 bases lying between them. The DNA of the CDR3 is TGTGCCAGCAGCTTAGTCAGCCTATCCCAGGGAGTGGGAGGCTACACCTTC. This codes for CASSLVSLSQGVGGYTF.

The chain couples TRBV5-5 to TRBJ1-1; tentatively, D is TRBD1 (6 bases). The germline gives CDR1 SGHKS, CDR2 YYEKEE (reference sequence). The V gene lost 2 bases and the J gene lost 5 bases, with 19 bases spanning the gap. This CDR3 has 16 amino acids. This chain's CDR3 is CASSFLAGARGTEAFF. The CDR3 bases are TGTGCCAGCAGCTTTCTGGCAGGGGCGCGAGGAACTGAAGCTTTCTTT.

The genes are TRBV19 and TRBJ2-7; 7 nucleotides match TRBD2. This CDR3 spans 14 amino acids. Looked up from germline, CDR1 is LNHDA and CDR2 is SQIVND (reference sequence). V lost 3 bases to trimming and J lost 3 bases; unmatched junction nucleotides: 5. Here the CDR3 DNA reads TGTGCCAGTAGTATTGGCGGGAGCAACTACGAGCAGTACTTC. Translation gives CASSIGGSNYEQYF.

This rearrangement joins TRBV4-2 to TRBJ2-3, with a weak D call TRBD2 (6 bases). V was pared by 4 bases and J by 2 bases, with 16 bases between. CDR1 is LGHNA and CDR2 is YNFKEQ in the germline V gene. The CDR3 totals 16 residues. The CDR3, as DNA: TGTGCCAGCAGCCCCACGGGTAGCGGCTACACAGATACGCAGTATTTT. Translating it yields CASSPTGSGYTDTQYF.

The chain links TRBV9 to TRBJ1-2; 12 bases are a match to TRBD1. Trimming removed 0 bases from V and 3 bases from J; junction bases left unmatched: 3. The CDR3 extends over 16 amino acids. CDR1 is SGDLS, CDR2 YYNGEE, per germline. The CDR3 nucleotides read TGTGCCAGCAGCGTAGCAGGGACAGGGGGCGACTATGGCTACACCTTC. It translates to CASSVAGTGGDYGYTF.

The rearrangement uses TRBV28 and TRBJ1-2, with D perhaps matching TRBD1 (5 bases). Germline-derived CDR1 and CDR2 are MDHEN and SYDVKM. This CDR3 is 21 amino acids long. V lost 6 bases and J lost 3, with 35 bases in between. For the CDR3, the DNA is TGTGCCAGCAGCTCTCCCTTTCCCGGGTCACAGGTGAGACGCCCCGACTATGGCTACACCTTC. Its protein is CASSSPFPGSQVRRPDYGYTF.

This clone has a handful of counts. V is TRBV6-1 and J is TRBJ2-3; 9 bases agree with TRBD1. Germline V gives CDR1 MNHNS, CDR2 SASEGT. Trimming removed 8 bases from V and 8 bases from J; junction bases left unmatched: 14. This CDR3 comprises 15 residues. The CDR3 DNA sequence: TGTGCCAGCGGAACAGGGGGCGGGGTGACCCTTACGCAGTATTTT. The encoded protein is CASGTGGGVTLTQYF.

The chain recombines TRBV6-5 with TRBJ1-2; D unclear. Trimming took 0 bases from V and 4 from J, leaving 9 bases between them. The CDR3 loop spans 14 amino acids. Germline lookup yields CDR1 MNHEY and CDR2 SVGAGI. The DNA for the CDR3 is TGTGCCAGCAGTTACTCCCCGGGTAGCTATGGCTACACCTTC. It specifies CASSYSPGSYGYTF.

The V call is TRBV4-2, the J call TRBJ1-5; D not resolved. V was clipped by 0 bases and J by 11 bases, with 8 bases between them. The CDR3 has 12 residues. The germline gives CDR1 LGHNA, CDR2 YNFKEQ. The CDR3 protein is CASSQDRKAQHF. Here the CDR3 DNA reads TGTGCCAGCAGCCAAGACCGAAAAGCCCAGCATTTT.

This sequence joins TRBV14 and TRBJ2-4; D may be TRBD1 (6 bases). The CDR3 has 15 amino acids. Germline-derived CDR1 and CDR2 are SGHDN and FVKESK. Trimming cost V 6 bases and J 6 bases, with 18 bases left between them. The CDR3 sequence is CASRLTGSYPNIQYF. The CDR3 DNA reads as TGTGCCAGCAGACTTACAGGGAGCTACCCAAACATTCAGTACTTC.

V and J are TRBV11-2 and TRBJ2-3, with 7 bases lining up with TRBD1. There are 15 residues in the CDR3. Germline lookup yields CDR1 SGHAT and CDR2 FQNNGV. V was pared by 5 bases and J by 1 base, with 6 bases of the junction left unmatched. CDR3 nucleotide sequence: TGTGCCAGCAGCCGGGACAGACTGGGCACAGATACGCAGTATTTT. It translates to CASSRDRLGTDTQYF. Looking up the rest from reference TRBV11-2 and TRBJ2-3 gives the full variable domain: EAGVAQSPRYKIIEKRQSVAFWCNPISGHATLYWYQQILGQGPKLLIQFQNNGVVDDSQLPKDRFSAERLKGVDSTLKIQPAKLEDSAVYLCASSRDRLGTDTQYFGPGTRLTVL.

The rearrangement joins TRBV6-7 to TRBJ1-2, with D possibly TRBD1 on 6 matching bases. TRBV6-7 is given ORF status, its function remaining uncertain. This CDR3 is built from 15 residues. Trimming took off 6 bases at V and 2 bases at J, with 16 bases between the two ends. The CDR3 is CASSAEGGANYGYTF. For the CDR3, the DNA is TGTGCCAGCAGCGCTGAGGGGGGGGCGAACTATGGCTACACCTTC.

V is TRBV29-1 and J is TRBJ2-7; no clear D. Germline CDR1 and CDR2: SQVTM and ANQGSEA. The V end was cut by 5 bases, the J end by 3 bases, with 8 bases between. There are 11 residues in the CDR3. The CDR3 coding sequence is TGCAGCGTTCGAGACTTCTACGAGCAGTACTTC. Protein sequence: CSVRDFYEQYF.

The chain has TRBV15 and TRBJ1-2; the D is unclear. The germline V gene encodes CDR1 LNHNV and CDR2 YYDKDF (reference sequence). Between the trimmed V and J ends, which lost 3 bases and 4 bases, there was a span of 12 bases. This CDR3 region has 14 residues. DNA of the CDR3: TGTGCCACCAGCAGTTTAGACATTTTCTATGGCTACACCTTC. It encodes CATSSLDIFYGYTF. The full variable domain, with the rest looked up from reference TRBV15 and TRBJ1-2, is DAMVIQNPRYQVTQFGKPVTLSCSQTLNHNVMYWYQQKSSQAPKLLFHYYDKDFNNEADTPDNFQSRRPNTSFCFLDIRSPGLGDTAMYLCATSSLDIFYGYTFGSGTRLTVV.